This TCR beta chain was sequenced during a study of CD8+ T cells in alopecia areata. This clone appeared once. As part of sample collection, lesional scalp punch biopsies and peripheral blood were taken from alopecia areata patients. Following extraction, RNA underwent reverse transcription to cDNA, which served as the sequencing template. Using immunoSEQ multiplex PCR, the repertoire was profiled, and TCRdb retains in-frame clones only, with some absent. This table holds 150,000 to 200,000 clones, around 60% found once. CDR3 size: 13 residues. Germline CDR1 MNHEY, CDR2 SMNVEV (reference sequence). The V and J ends lost 5 bases and 4 bases, in that order; junction bases with no gene match: 4.

The sequence was collected from a human donor with alopecia areata. The V gene is TRBV27, the J gene TRBJ1-2, with 7 bases lining up with TRBD1. The material sequenced was CD4+ T cells sorted from blood, taken at week 0. The CDR3 here is CASSTPGGYGYTF. In DNA, the CDR3 is TGTGCCAGCAGTACCCCAGGGGGCTATGGCTACACCTTC.